This entry describes one T cell receptor (beta chain). What it recognizes is unknown. Its ends do not fully match the called genes, so a read error is possible. Authors of the study amplified TCR beta CDR3 regions from RNA transcripts. The TCR CDR3 was amplified in a first-round RT-PCR using the HTBI primer set. Via MiXCR, TCRdb re-called the multiplex PCR reads, giving one row per CDR3 protein. This sample has approximately 560,000 distinct CDR3 sequences, with about 43% found just once. These data belong to a study of T cells in Graves' hyperthyroidism and ophthalmopathy. Overall study results and limits: Through a model of 13 V-J features, ophthalmopathy was separated from stable hyperthyroidism. Blood also held most thyroid clonotypes expanded beyond 0.001.

This TCR came from a young woman with Graves' hyperthyroidism. What was sequenced was peripheral blood or thyroid tissue (not recorded which).

CDR3 coding DNA: TGTGCCAGCAGCGTAGGGGGGGGACAGGGCTTC. It codes for CASSVGGGQGF. This chain connects TRBV7-2 to TRBJ2-5, with 9 bases aligning to TRBD1. The CDR3 has 11 residues. CDR1 and CDR2 (germline): SGHTA, FQGNSA. Full variable domain (remainder filled in from reference TRBV7-2 and TRBJ2-5): GAGVSQSPSNKVTEKGKDVELRCDPISGHTALYWYRQSLGQGLEFLIYFQGNSAPDKSGLPSDRFSAERTGGSVSTLTIQRTQQEDSAVYLCASSVGGGQGFGPGTRLLVL.